The 17 T cell receptor beta chains listed next were all sequenced from one sample in a study of shared clonotypes between healthy human individuals. The protocol was immunoSEQ multiplex PCR, while the TCRdb copy is restricted to in-frame clones and leaves out a portion. The profile covers roughly 770,000 clones, with roughly 96% appearing a single time and around 0.21% taken by the ten largest. Naivety among CD8 cells was defined by CD45RO negativity and positive CCR7 selection, thereby excluding terminally differentiated effector memory CD45RA+ cells. Sequences were obtained from naive CD8+ T cells sorted from blood. The receptors were gathered from a man aged 25-45 years in good health.

The chain couples TRBV16 to TRBJ2-7; D not resolved. Germline V CDR1 and CDR2: KGHSY, FQNENV. Deletions cut 0 bases from V and 3 bases from J, with 6 bases between. The CDR3 sequence is 13 residues long. The CDR3 nucleotides are TGTGCCAGCAGCCAATCCCCAGGCTACGAGCAGTACTTC. Translation gives CASSQSPGYEQYF.

This clone was recorded only once. The chain uses TRBV6-5 and TRBJ2-7; D may be TRBD2 (6 bases). The CDR3 length is 13 residues. Per germline, CDR1 MNHEY and CDR2 SVGAGI. V dropped 6 bases and J dropped 3 bases, with 12 bases sitting between them. The CDR3 DNA is TGTGCCAGCAGCTTGACTAGAAACTACGAGCAGTACTTC. It yields the protein CASSLTRNYEQYF.

This clone has more than one count but fewer than ten. The chain is built from TRBV19 and TRBJ2-2, with 7 bases that match TRBD2. Germline V gives CDR1 LNHDA, CDR2 SQIVND (reference sequence). There are 15 residues in the CDR3. J was trimmed by 5 bases and V by 7 bases; bases with no gene match: 10. The DNA of the CDR3 is TGTGCCAGTAAGGTTGTGGGAGGGAAGACCGGGGAGCTGTTTTTT. It translates to CASKVVGGKTGELFF.

The chain links TRBV7-6 to TRBJ2-1; 8 bases agree with TRBD2. Trimming at V came to 3 bases and at J to 7 bases, leaving 11 bases not matched to a gene. CDR1 is SGHVS and CDR2 is FNYEAQ in the germline V gene. The CDR3 has 16 amino acids. CDR3 loop: CASSLLAGTSGNEQFF. CDR3 nucleotide sequence: TGTGCCAGCAGCTTGCTAGCGGGTACCTCGGGAAATGAGCAGTTCTTC.

The chain employs TRBV6-5 and TRBJ1-4; maybe TRBD1 (5 bases). Germline values: CDR1 MNHEY, CDR2 SVGAGI. V was cut by 6 bases and J by 8 bases, with 13 bases left in between. This CDR3 has 13 amino acids. CDR3 nucleotide sequence: TGTGCCAGCAGCCCGGGACCCGGAGAAAAACTGTTTTTT. Amino acids: CASSPGPGEKLFF.

This chain uses TRBV7-6 with TRBJ1-1; D remains unclear. The germline V gene encodes CDR1 SGHVS and CDR2 FNYEAQ. The V end was cut by 4 bases, the J end by 4 bases, with 7 bases between. The CDR3 is 12 residues long. The CDR3 is CASSSVGTEAFF. The CDR3 coding sequence is TGTGCCAGCAGCTCGGTGGGCACTGAAGCTTTCTTT.

V gene TRBV9 combines with J gene TRBJ2-6; the D is unclear. The CDR3 length is 14 residues. V gave up 5 bases and J gave up 0 bases, with 6 bases separating them. From germline, CDR1 is SGDLS and CDR2 YYNGEE. The CDR3 protein is CASSSDSGANVLTF. The DNA of the CDR3 is TGTGCCAGCAGTTCAGACTCTGGGGCCAACGTCCTGACTTTC. Looking up the rest from reference TRBV9 and TRBJ2-6 gives the full variable domain: DSGVTQTPKHLITATGQRVTLRCSPRSGDLSVYWYQQSLDQGLQFLIQYYNGEERAKGNILERFSAQQFPDLHSELNLSSLELGDSALYFCASSSDSGANVLTFGAGSRLTVL.

V usage is TRBV5-5 and J usage is TRBJ2-1; 11 bases align to TRBD2. CDR1 is SGHKS, CDR2 YYEKEE, per germline (reference sequence). V shed 0 bases, J shed 4 bases, and the junction held 3 bases outside the gene matches. The CDR3 is made up of 16 amino acids. The chain's CDR3 is CASSLVAGGNYNEQFF. The CDR3, as DNA: TGTGCCAGCAGCTTGGTAGCGGGGGGGAATTACAATGAGCAGTTCTTC. The whole variable domain, remainder taken from reference TRBV5-5 and TRBJ2-1, is DAGVTQSPTHLIKTRGQQVTLRCSPISGHKSVSWYQQVLGQGPQFIFQYYEKEERGRGNFPDRFSARQFPNYSSELNVNALLLGDSALYLCASSLVAGGNYNEQFFGPGTRLTVL.

This clone appeared a single time. V gene TRBV28 combines with J gene TRBJ2-7, with TRBD2 matching over 8 bases. Trimming removed 4 bases from V and 5 bases from J; junction bases left unmatched: 10. The CDR3 is 15 residues long. Germline V gene data show CDR1 as MDHEN and CDR2 as SYDVKM. Here the CDR3 reads CASSSVWLREDEQYF. The CDR3 region has the DNA TGTGCCAGCAGTTCCGTTTGGTTGCGGGAGGACGAGCAGTACTTC.

The J gene is TRBJ2-2, the V gene TRBV28, with D tentatively TRBD2 (5 bases). This CDR3 has 13 amino acids. Germline lookup yields CDR1 MDHEN and CDR2 SYDVKM. The ends were cut back, 6 bases at V and 6 bases at J, with 11 bases in the middle. DNA for the CDR3: TGTGCCAGCAGACAACGGGGTCCCGGGGAGCTGTTTTTT. Amino acids: CASRQRGPGELFF.

This clone was seen just once. The V and J genes are TRBV9 and TRBJ1-2; TRBD1 aligns across 9 bases. The CDR3 extends over 16 amino acids. The V gene's germline CDR1 is SGDLS and CDR2 YYNGEE. V shed 3 bases and J 8 bases; nucleotides not matched to a gene: 14. The CDR3 DNA reads TGTGCCAGCAGCGCATATAGGGACAGGGTGGAACACGGCTACACCTTC. Encoded protein: CASSAYRDRVEHGYTF.

The chain uses TRBV6-5 and TRBJ1-1; no clear D. Germline V lookup: CDR1 MNHEY, CDR2 SVGAGI. The CDR3 loop spans 16 amino acids. Trimming took 0 bases from V and 1 from J, leaving 12 bases between them. The CDR3 nucleotides are TGTGCCAGCAGTTACTCGACGGGATATGGGAACACTGAAGCTTTCTTT. Its translation: CASSYSTGYGNTEAFF.

This chain connects TRBV4-3 to TRBJ1-4; D is uncertain. The V gene lost 1 base and the J gene lost 4 bases, with 22 bases spanning the gap. The CDR3 length is 19 residues. Germline loops: CDR1 LGHNA, CDR2 YSLEER. The CDR3 is CASSQGRSEYTSDNEKLFF. In DNA, the CDR3 is TGCGCCAGCAGCCAAGGTCGGTCCGAATACACCTCCGATAATGAAAAACTGTTTTTT.

The chain has TRBV5-1 and TRBJ2-1, with 8 positions matching TRBD2. Germline V gene data show CDR1 as SGHRS and CDR2 as YFSETQ. The ends lost 2 bases at V and 0 bases at J; junction bases unmatched: 7. CDR3 size: 17 residues. Here the CDR3 DNA reads TGCGCCAGCAGCTTTCGACTAGCGCCGAGCTCCTACAATGAGCAGTTCTTC. Amino acid sequence: CASSFRLAPSSYNEQFF.

The table lists this clone with a few counts. The V and J genes are TRBV7-9 and TRBJ1-1; D is possibly TRBD1 (6 bases). CDR3 length: 14 amino acids. Trimming shortened V by 1 base and J by 6 bases, and 12 bases separated the two germline ends. The germline V gene has CDR1 SEHNR and CDR2 FQNEAQ (reference sequence). The CDR3 DNA follows: TGTGCCAGCAGCTTAGGTCAGGGGATGTCTGAAGCTTTCTTT. It specifies CASSLGQGMSEAFF.

A single count supports this clone. The gene calls are TRBV27 and TRBJ2-6; the D gene is possibly TRBD1 (5 bases). V shed 4 bases and J shed 0 bases, with 16 bases lying between them. The CDR3 covers 18 residues. The germline gives CDR1 MNHEY, CDR2 SMNVEV (reference sequence). The CDR3 DNA reads TGTGCCAGCAGTTATCAGGGAACGCCCGACTCTGGGGCCAACGTCCTGACTTTC. Its protein product is CASSYQGTPDSGANVLTF.

The table lists this clone with a count of one. The chain is built from TRBV5-6 and TRBJ1-2, with TRBD1 as a possible D gene (6 bases). The CDR3 extends over 15 amino acids. Trimming removed 1 base from V and 6 bases from J, with 16 bases in between. The germline V gene encodes CDR1 SGHDT and CDR2 YYEEEE. CDR3 amino acids: CASSLLWGAMDGYTF. DNA of the CDR3: TGTGCCAGCAGCTTGTTATGGGGGGCTATGGATGGCTACACCTTC.